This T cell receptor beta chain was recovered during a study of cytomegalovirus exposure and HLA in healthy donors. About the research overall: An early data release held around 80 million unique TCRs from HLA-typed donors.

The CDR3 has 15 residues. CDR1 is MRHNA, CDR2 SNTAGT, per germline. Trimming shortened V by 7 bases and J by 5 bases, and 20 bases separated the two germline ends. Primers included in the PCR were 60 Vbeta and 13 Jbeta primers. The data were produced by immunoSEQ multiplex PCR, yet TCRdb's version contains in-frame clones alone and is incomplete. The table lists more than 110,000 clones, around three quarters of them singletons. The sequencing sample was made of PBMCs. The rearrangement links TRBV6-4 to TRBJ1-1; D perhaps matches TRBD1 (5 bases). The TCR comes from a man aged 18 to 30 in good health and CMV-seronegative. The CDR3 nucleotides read TGTGCCAGCATCTTAACCAGGGCCCGCGGAACTGAAGCTTTCTTT. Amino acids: CASILTRARGTEAFF.